These T cell receptor beta chains were read from a single sample in a study of T cell responses to AZD1222 COVID-19 vaccine. Data came from immunoSEQ multiplex PCR; TCRdb stores just in-frame clones and leaves some out. The sample records about 140,000 clones, about 90% being singletons. The starting material was peripheral blood, obtained on day 0 of AZD1222 vaccination. Source of these receptors: an adult in good health. Each CDR3 is given without its conserved first and last residue. The order of the fields is CDR3 protein, V gene, J gene.

ASSVWQGHTEAF	TRBV28	TRBJ1-1
ASSVDPGGISPGNTIY	TRBV9	TRBJ1-3
ASSKGYLENDRVPGGYGYT	TRBV21-1	TRBJ1-2
ASTSTRDNYGYT	TRBV4-1	TRBJ1-2
ASSYSAGSQPQH	TRBV6-5	TRBJ1-5
ASSVGGTGGNTIY	TRBV9	TRBJ1-3
SANELSGGLPAGELF	TRBV20-1	TRBJ2-2
AISEQGWDQPQH	TRBV10-3	TRBJ1-5
ASSAGGSADTQY	TRBV19	TRBJ2-3
ASSYSNVDEQF	TRBV6-5	TRBJ2-1
ASSYEGRRSGNTIY	TRBV6-2/TRBV6-3	TRBJ1-3
ASSVTPSISTYEQY	TRBV9	TRBJ2-7
ASSQEWRERDNEQF	TRBV3-1/TRBV3-2	TRBJ2-1
ASSQTGVGADNYGYT	TRBV4-1	TRBJ1-2
ASSQDRPRTHYHTGELF	TRBV3-1/TRBV3-2	TRBJ2-2
ASSLRRTYQETQY	TRBV7-2	TRBJ2-5
ASSTRASGGAEAF	TRBV27	TRBJ1-1
ASNKGGFVTGELF	TRBV6-5	TRBJ2-2
ASSYEPRGTEAF	TRBV11-2	TRBJ1-1
ASSYGARGWTEAF	TRBV6-5	TRBJ1-1
SGGRQNTGELF	TRBV29-1	TRBJ2-2
ASSFGSTSYEQY	TRBV28	TRBJ2-7
ASSLVDPGATNEKLF	TRBV5-1	TRBJ1-4
ALTSVDEQF	TRBV30	TRBJ2-1
ASSLQASGNTIY	TRBV5-1	TRBJ1-3
AWGVYEQY	TRBV30	TRBJ2-7
ASDRRERNTIY	TRBV6-5	TRBJ1-3
ASSRQRSNYGYT	TRBV19	TRBJ1-2
AWSKSGEKLF	TRBV30	TRBJ1-4
ASSQDLGDFKGSQPQH	TRBV4-3	TRBJ1-5
ASSLGQHYGYT	TRBV7-3	TRBJ1-2
ASSQTGTPGNTIY	TRBV6-2/TRBV6-3	TRBJ1-3